Each of the 9 T cell receptor beta chains below was sequenced from the same sample in a study of blood T cells in healthy people across ages. A sample-barcoded 5' primer and a J-beta primer mix were used in a second PCR of about 7 to 11 cycles. Each CDR3 protein is one row after TCRdb ran MiXCR on the 5' RACE reads. Found here are roughly 800,000 distinct CDR3 sequences, 58% of them singletons; the top ten hold around 22%. Sequenced input: blood. Source of these receptors: a man aged 30 to 45 in good health.

The rearrangement joins TRBV7-2 to TRBJ2-3, with 9 nucleotides matching TRBD2. The CDR3 totals 15 residues. V trimming: 7 bases; J trimming: 7 bases; junction bases outside the gene matches: 12. CDR1 and CDR2 (germline): SGHTA, FQGNSA. The chain's CDR3 is CASNLGRGGLNTQYF. Here the CDR3 DNA reads TGTGCCAGCAACTTGGGGCGGGGGGGCCTAAATACGCAGTATTTT.

This clonotype was seen more than once but under ten times. The J gene is TRBJ2-1, the V gene TRBV20-1; either TRBD1 or TRBD2 may fit D (5 bases each). The CDR3 consists of 13 residues. The V end was cut by 4 bases, the J end by 12 bases, with 19 bases between. Germline V gives CDR1 DFQATT, CDR2 SNEGSKA (reference sequence). The CDR3 spells CSANHGAGSSQFF. The DNA of the CDR3 is TGCAGTGCTAATCACGGCGCAGGGAGCTCGCAGTTCTTC.

CDR3 amino acids: CSARRLAGEWGSYNEQFF. Here the CDR3 DNA reads TGCAGTGCTAGACGACTAGCGGGAGAATGGGGATCCTACAATGAGCAGTTCTTC. The rearrangement uses TRBV20-1 and TRBJ2-1; TRBD2 aligns across 12 bases. Trimming took 2 bases from V and 1 from J; bases not matched to a gene: 9. Germline CDR1 DFQATT, CDR2 SNEGSKA (reference sequence). The CDR3 contains 18 residues.

The genes are TRBV5-6 and TRBJ1-2; 7 bases fit TRBD1. The CDR3 spans 13 residues. V lost 0 bases to trimming and J lost 12 bases; unmatched junction nucleotides: 8. Per the germline V gene, CDR1 is SGHDT and CDR2 is YYEEEE. CDR3 residues: CASSLGATGDDTF. The CDR3 DNA sequence: TGTGCCAGCAGCTTGGGGGCTACAGGGGATGACACCTTC.

This clonotype was seen a few times. This chain links TRBV12-3 or TRBV12-4 with TRBJ1-5; D ambiguous. The CDR3 is made up of 15 amino acids. Trimming took off 3 bases at V and 4 bases at J, with 13 bases between the two ends. The CDR3 sequence: CASSLMSTRNQPQHF. CDR3 nucleotides: TGTGCCAGCAGTTTGATGTCGACAAGAAATCAGCCCCAGCATTTT.

The rearrangement links TRBV29-1 to TRBJ2-1; 12 nucleotides align to TRBD2. J gave up 5 bases and V 6 bases, and 8 bases lay outside the gene matches. Germline-derived CDR1 and CDR2 are SQVTM and ANQGSEA. The CDR3 has 15 amino acids. CDR3 in DNA: TGCAGCGTCACTCCGACTAGCGGGAGTAACAATGAGCAGTTCTTC. Its protein is CSVTPTSGSNNEQFF.

The chain is built from TRBV5-1 and TRBJ2-4, with TRBD2 matching 11 bases. The end of the DNA aligns better with TRBJ2-7, so the J call may be wrong. This CDR3 has 17 residues. Germline CDR1 reads SGHRS; CDR2 reads YFSETQ. Written as DNA, the CDR3 is TGCGCCAGCAGCTTAATCACTAGCGGGAGCGATCGCCACGAGCAGTACTTC. Protein sequence: CASSLITSGSDRHEQYF.

Note on this clonotype: A much larger clone differs from this one at a single base, so this may be a read error. The chain combines TRBV10-2 with TRBJ2-1, with D perhaps given as TRBD1 or TRBD2 (6 bases each). This CDR3 is 13 amino acids long. Trimming took 5 bases from V and 13 from J, leaving 18 bases between them. The germline V gene has CDR1 WSHSY and CDR2 SAAADI. CDR3 in amino acids: CASSWGAGETQFF. CDR3 coding DNA: TGCGCCAGCAGTTGGGGGGCAGGAGAGACCCAGTTCTTC.

This clonotype was detected a few times. DNA of the CDR3: TGTGCCAGCAGTTCCTCCGTGCAGGGGAGATACGAGCAGTACTTC. Amino acid sequence: CASSSSVQGRYEQYF. The V and J genes are TRBV6-2 or TRBV6-3 and TRBJ2-7, with D tentatively TRBD1 (6 bases). Germline values: CDR1 MNHEY, CDR2 SVGEGT. This CDR3 is built from 15 residues. Deletions cut 4 bases from V and 4 bases from J, with 17 bases between.